This is a list of T cell receptor beta chains from one sample in a study of T-cell reconstitution after alpha-beta-depleted transplantation in children. TCRdb re-analysed the PCR reads in MiXCR, keeping a single row per CDR3 protein. The table records roughly 300,000 distinct CDR3 sequences, roughly 12% of them present only once. Here the sequenced sample was peripheral blood, taken 180 days after TCRalphabeta/CD19-depleted stem cell transplant. These receptors all stem from a male patient between 2 and 10 years old who had a stem cell transplant for chronic granulomatous disease, so the T cells may come from the graft donor. CDR3s include the opening cysteine and the closing phenylalanine or tryptophan. The D gene is left open where the match is weak. The size of a clone is reported for some rows only, either as once, few or many, or as a class for expanded clones.

abundance	d_gene	j_gene	v_gene	CDR3aa	CDR3nt
many	-	TRBJ1-2	TRBV6-1	CASRQGGSDYGYTF	TGTGCCAGCAGACAGGGTGGTTCGGACTATGGCTACACCTTC
many	-	TRBJ1-3	TRBV7-3	CASSSDAVGNTIYF	TGTGCCAGCAGCTCGGACGCAGTTGGAAACACCATATATTTT
many	TRBD2	TRBJ2-2	TRBV20-1	CSARDLERGARLNTGELFF	TGCAGTGCTAGAGATCTCGAGCGGGGGGCTCGACTAAACACCGGGGAGCTGTTTTTT
-	-	TRBJ1-3	TRBV30	CAWSFQQRTSGNTIYF	TGTGCCTGGAGCTTCCAACAGCGAACCTCTGGAAACACCATATATTTT
many	TRBD1	TRBJ1-2	TRBV28	CASSAPDRDHGYTF	TGTGCCAGTAGTGCCCCCGACAGGGATCATGGCTACACCTTC
many	-	TRBJ2-2	TRBV7-9	CASSQRDTGELFF	TGTGCCAGCAGCCAAAGGGACACCGGGGAGCTGTTTTTT
many	-	TRBJ1-4	TRBV13	CASSSSLATNEKLFF	TGTGCCAGCAGCTCGAGTCTTGCAACTAATGAAAAACTGTTTTTT
many	-	TRBJ1-2	TRBV6-5	CASSYSIVEGLGGYTF	TGTGCCAGCAGTTACTCGATAGTGGAGGGATTAGGAGGCTACACCTTC
few	-	TRBJ2-7	TRBV11-2	CASSFRRGGQGTWGYEQYF	TGTGCCAGCAGCTTTAGGCGAGGAGGGCAGGGGACGTGGGGTTACGAGCAGTACTTC
many	TRBD2	TRBJ2-1	TRBV12-3/TRBV12-4	CASSLPAGGSSYNEQFF	TGTGCCAGCAGTTTACCGGCGGGGGGTAGCTCCTACAATGAGCAGTTCTTC
many	-	TRBJ1-2	TRBV20-1	CSVTDHNGNYGYTF	TGCAGTGTCACGGACCATAATGGGAACTATGGCTACACCTTC
many	-	TRBJ2-1	TRBV6-2/TRBV6-3	CASSYHPRWEGARRSSYNEQFF	TGTGCCAGCAGTTACCATCCCCGGTGGGAGGGGGCCCGACGGAGCTCCTACAATGAGCAGTTCTTC
-	TRBD2	TRBJ2-1	TRBV9	CASSPRSGLGTYNEQFF	TGTGCCAGCAGCCCTCGATCGGGACTAGGCACCTACAATGAGCAGTTCTTC
-	-	TRBJ2-6	TRBV7-9	CASQAWPSGANVLTF	TGTGCCAGTCAGGCATGGCCCTCTGGGGCCAACGTCCTGACTTTC
many	-	TRBJ1-5	TRBV7-2	CASSLYVPGGNQPQHF	TGTGCCAGCAGCTTATATGTCCCAGGGGGCAATCAGCCCCAGCATTTT
many	TRBD2	TRBJ2-2	TRBV10-2	CASSEAGGAHGELFF	TGCGCCAGCAGTGAGGCGGGAGGGGCGCACGGGGAGCTGTTTTTT
many	-	TRBJ1-2	TRBV12-3/TRBV12-4	CASKLGGSARGYGYTF	TGTGCCAGCAAACTGGGAGGTTCTGCCCGGGGGTATGGCTACACCTTC
many	-	TRBJ2-1	TRBV5-5	CASSEQGTEQFF	TGTGCCAGCAGCGAACAGGGTACTGAGCAGTTCTTC
many	-	TRBJ2-7	TRBV18	CASSPFDQGEQYF	TGTGCCAGCTCACCATTTGACCAAGGGGAGCAGTACTTC
many	TRBD1	TRBJ2-7	TRBV10-2	CASRTGPYEQYF	TGCGCCAGCCGGACAGGGCCCTACGAGCAGTACTTC
few	TRBD2	TRBJ2-7	TRBV5-6	CASSPHPGGSYEQYF	TGTGCCAGCAGCCCCCACCCGGGAGGTTCCTACGAGCAGTACTTC
many	-	TRBJ2-2	TRBV20-1	CSARPANTGELFF	TGCAGTGCTAGACCAGCGAACACCGGGGAGCTGTTTTTT
many	TRBD1	TRBJ2-7	TRBV4-2	CASSQWDRDDEQYF	TGTGCCAGCAGCCAATGGGACAGGGACGACGAGCAGTACTTC
few	-	TRBJ1-1	TRBV18	CASSSDVNTEAFF	TGTGCCAGCTCATCGGACGTGAACACTGAAGCTTTCTTT
many	TRBD2	TRBJ2-1	TRBV6-5	CASRGLAGVRYNEQFF	TGTGCCAGCAGGGGACTAGCGGGGGTCCGCTACAATGAGCAGTTCTTC
many	-	TRBJ2-1	TRBV7-2	CASSLALIGAASNEQFF	TGTGCCAGCAGCTTAGCGCTCATAGGGGCGGCTTCCAATGAGCAGTTCTTC
many	-	TRBJ2-7	TRBV25-1	CASSESGLSTYEQYF	TGTGCCAGCAGTGAATCCGGCTTATCTACCTACGAGCAGTACTTC
many	-	TRBJ1-5	TRBV12-3/TRBV12-4	CASSLGGGGNQPQHF	TGTGCCAGCAGTTTAGGGGGTGGCGGCAATCAGCCCCAGCATTTT
few	TRBD2	TRBJ2-1	TRBV20-1	CSELAGGTNNEQFF	TGCAGTGAGCTAGCGGGAGGGACCAACAATGAGCAGTTCTTC
many	-	TRBJ1-3	TRBV12-3/TRBV12-4	CASTLGGFGNTIYF	TGTGCCAGCACCCTCGGGGGGTTTGGAAACACCATATATTTT
few	TRBD1	TRBJ1-2	TRBV20-1	CSAREIDRVYGYTF	TGCAGTGCTAGAGAAATCGACAGGGTCTATGGCTACACCTTC
many	TRBD2	TRBJ2-5	TRBV25-1	CASKAAGVGETQYF	TGTGCCAGCAAGGCAGCGGGAGTAGGGGAGACCCAGTACTTC
few	-	TRBJ2-4	TRBV19	CASSPTDHYTLGKNIQYF	TGTGCCAGTAGTCCAACGGACCACTACACCTTAGGCAAAAACATTCAGTACTTC
many	-	TRBJ2-7	TRBV5-1	CASSLGDRDLGREQYF	TGCGCCAGCAGCTTGGGTGACCGGGACCTAGGCCGCGAGCAGTACTTC
many	TRBD2	TRBJ2-3	TRBV12-3/TRBV12-4	CASSLAGTSGTTDTQYF	TGTGCCAGCAGTTTGGCCGGGACTAGCGGGACCACAGATACGCAGTATTTT
many	-	TRBJ2-5	TRBV12-3/TRBV12-4	CASTLRRGTQYF	TGTGCCAGCACCCTCCGACGGGGGACCCAGTACTTC
many	TRBD2	TRBJ2-7	TRBV7-2	CASSLGAGGRYEQYF	TGTGCCAGCAGCCTTGGCGCGGGAGGAAGATACGAGCAGTACTTC
many	TRBD1	TRBJ2-5	TRBV12-5	CASGQSGTGGRETQYF	TGTGCTAGTGGCCAATCCGGGACAGGGGGCAGGGAGACCCAGTACTTC
few	TRBD1	TRBJ2-7	TRBV9	CASSVEQGGEQYF	TGTGCCAGCAGCGTAGAACAGGGGGGCGAGCAGTACTTC
many	TRBD1	TRBJ2-3	TRBV18	CASSPLTGDLTFDTQYF	TGTGCCAGCTCACCGCTGACAGGGGACCTCACCTTCGATACGCAGTATTTT
few	TRBD2	TRBJ2-3	TRBV12-3/TRBV12-4	CASRSSGRGTDTQYF	TGTGCCAGCAGATCTAGCGGGAGGGGCACAGATACGCAGTATTTT
many	-	TRBJ2-3	TRBV9	CASSVVVGDFTDTQYF	TGTGCCAGCAGCGTAGTTGTAGGAGACTTCACAGATACGCAGTATTTT
many	-	TRBJ1-1	TRBV4-2	CASSNKGLGVMTPNTEAFF	TGTGCCAGCAGCAATAAAGGGCTGGGTGTGATGACACCGAACACTGAAGCTTTCTTT
many	-	TRBJ1-5	TRBV9	CASSVGEGGNQPQHF	TGTGCCAGCAGCGTTGGGGAGGGGGGCAATCAGCCCCAGCATTTT
-	-	TRBJ2-2	TRBV7-9	CASSFSQSSSGELFF	TGTGCCAGCAGCTTCAGCCAATCGAGCTCCGGGGAGCTGTTTTTT
many	TRBD1	TRBJ1-1	TRBV12-3/TRBV12-4	CASSFQGAILAAFF	TGTGCCAGCAGTTTCCAGGGGGCCATACTCGCAGCTTTCTTT
many	-	TRBJ1-3	TRBV7-8	CASGSLLSGTKTGNTIYF	TGTGCCAGCGGCAGCCTCCTCTCCGGGACCAAAACTGGAAACACCATATATTTT
many	-	TRBJ2-1	TRBV7-2	CASSLRRSSYNEQFF	TGTGCCAGCAGCTTACGCAGAAGCTCCTACAATGAGCAGTTCTTC
many	TRBD1	TRBJ2-4	TRBV2	CASGRRTGGALAKNIQYF	TGTGCCAGCGGTCGAAGGACAGGGGGAGCGTTGGCCAAAAACATTCAGTACTTC
many	-	TRBJ1-2	TRBV5-6	CASSLGWTRSNYGYTF	TGTGCCAGCAGCTTGGGGTGGACACGGTCGAACTATGGCTACACCTTC
many	-	TRBJ1-5	TRBV15	CATSRARGDQPQHF	TGTGCCACCAGCAGAGCCAGGGGAGATCAGCCCCAGCATTTT
many	-	TRBJ2-1	TRBV20-1	CSASRGSLVNEQFF	TGCAGTGCTTCTAGGGGGAGTTTGGTCAATGAGCAGTTCTTC
-	-	TRBJ2-1	TRBV19	CASPRVVESRSSYNEQFF	TGTGCCAGTCCCCGGGTTGTCGAGTCCCGAAGCTCCTACAATGAGCAGTTCTTC
many	-	TRBJ1-1	TRBV6-1	CASSEANGGTRAFF	TGTGCCAGCAGTGAAGCGAACGGGGGGACTCGGGCTTTCTTT
many	-	TRBJ2-5	TRBV5-1	CASSSQGPETQYF	TGCGCCAGCAGCTCGCAGGGTCCCGAGACCCAGTACTTC
many	-	TRBJ2-2	TRBV24-1	CATSGGTTNTGELFF	TGTGCCACCAGCGGGGGGACAACGAACACCGGGGAGCTGTTTTTT